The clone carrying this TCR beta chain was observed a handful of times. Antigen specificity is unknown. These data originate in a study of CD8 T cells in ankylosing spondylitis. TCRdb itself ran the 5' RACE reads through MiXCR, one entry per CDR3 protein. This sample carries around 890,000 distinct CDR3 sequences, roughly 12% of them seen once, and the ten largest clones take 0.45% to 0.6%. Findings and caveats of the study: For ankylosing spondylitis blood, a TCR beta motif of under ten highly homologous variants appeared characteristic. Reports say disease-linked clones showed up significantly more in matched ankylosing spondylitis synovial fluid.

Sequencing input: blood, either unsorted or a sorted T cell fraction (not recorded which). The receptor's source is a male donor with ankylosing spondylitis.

CDR3 sequence (DNA): TGCAGTGCTAGAAGACAGACCAATCAGCCCCAGCATTTT. Amino acids: CSARRQTNQPQHF. The chain has TRBV20-1 and TRBJ1-5; TRBD1 might be the D (5 bases). Trimming pared 2 bases from V and 3 bases from J, leaving 8 bases between. This CDR3 has 13 residues. CDR1 DFQATT and CDR2 SNEGSKA come from the germline V gene (reference sequence).